A selection of T cell receptor beta chains follows, all from one sample in a study of blood T cell repertoires in COVID-19. Sequencing used immunoSEQ multiplex PCR; TCRdb keeps in-frame clones, though not all of them. The sample includes about 210,000 clones, around 83% seen only once; the top ten take around 3.1%. The sample taken for sequencing was PBMCs or T cells enriched from blood (not recorded which). These receptors originate from a young woman who had been exposed to COVID-19. The CDR3 runs from the conserved cysteine through the conserved F or W. The D gene is left open where the match is weak. Size tells how often a clone was seen (once, few, many) or the class of an expanded clone, and some rows leave it out.

d_gene: -
j_gene: TRBJ1-1
v_gene: TRBV30
abundance: -
CDR3aa: CAWSTRGNTEAFF
CDR3nt: TGTGCCTGGAGTACAAGGGGGAACACTGAAGCTTTCTTT

d_gene: -
j_gene: TRBJ1-6
v_gene: TRBV2
abundance: few
CDR3aa: CAKRTPNSPLHF
CDR3nt: TGTGCCAAAAGAACACCGAATTCACCCCTCCACTTT

d_gene: TRBD2
j_gene: TRBJ2-5
v_gene: TRBV29-1
abundance: -
CDR3aa: CSVEPSGAKETQYF
CDR3nt: TGCAGCGTTGAGCCTAGCGGGGCGAAAGAGACCCAGTACTTC

d_gene: -
j_gene: TRBJ1-2
v_gene: TRBV27
abundance: -
CDR3aa: CASSFTGYYGYTF
CDR3nt: TGTGCCAGCAGTTTCACGGGTTACTATGGCTACACCTTC

d_gene: -
j_gene: TRBJ1-1
v_gene: TRBV7-9
abundance: -
CDR3aa: CASSPREGRTEAFF
CDR3nt: TGTGCCAGCAGCCCCAGGGAGGGTCGGACTGAAGCTTTCTTT

d_gene: -
j_gene: TRBJ1-2
v_gene: TRBV27
abundance: once
CDR3aa: CASSLIGGYGYTF
CDR3nt: TGTGCCAGCAGTTTGATAGGAGGGTATGGCTACACCTTC

d_gene: TRBD1
j_gene: TRBJ1-3
v_gene: TRBV9
abundance: -
CDR3aa: CASSVTGGADSGNTIYF
CDR3nt: TGTGCCAGCAGCGTTACAGGGGGCGCTGATTCTGGAAACACCATATATTTT

d_gene: TRBD1
j_gene: TRBJ1-5
v_gene: TRBV9
abundance: -
CDR3aa: CASSGQGISNQPQHF
CDR3nt: TGTGCCAGCAGTGGACAGGGTATAAGCAATCAGCCCCAGCATTTT

d_gene: -
j_gene: TRBJ1-2
v_gene: TRBV23-1
abundance: -
CDR3aa: CASSMGASVYGYTF
CDR3nt: TGCGCCAGCAGCATGGGGGCTTCGGTCTATGGCTACACCTTC

d_gene: -
j_gene: TRBJ2-7
v_gene: TRBV19
abundance: -
CDR3aa: CASSIEGGHEQYF
CDR3nt: TGTGCCAGTAGTATAGAAGGAGGTCACGAGCAGTACTTC

d_gene: TRBD1
j_gene: TRBJ1-1
v_gene: TRBV9
abundance: few
CDR3aa: CASSVQGAWTEAFF
CDR3nt: TGTGCCAGCAGCGTACAGGGGGCTTGGACTGAAGCTTTCTTT

d_gene: TRBD1
j_gene: TRBJ2-5
v_gene: TRBV9
abundance: -
CDR3aa: CASSAGQGTQETQYF
CDR3nt: TGTGCCAGCAGCGCCGGACAGGGGACCCAAGAGACCCAGTACTTC

d_gene: TRBD1
j_gene: TRBJ1-4
v_gene: TRBV18
abundance: few
CDR3aa: CASSPDRGRRGTNEKLFF
CDR3nt: TGTGCCAGCTCACCGGACAGGGGGAGAAGGGGAACTAATGAAAAACTGTTTTTT

d_gene: -
j_gene: TRBJ1-2
v_gene: TRBV6-1
abundance: -
CDR3aa: CASSEATANYGYTF
CDR3nt: TGTGCCAGCAGTGAAGCGACAGCTAACTATGGCTACACCTTC

d_gene: -
j_gene: TRBJ2-7
v_gene: TRBV5-4
abundance: -
CDR3aa: CAARDRNYEQYF
CDR3nt: TGTGCCGCGCGGGACAGAAACTACGAGCAGTACTTC

d_gene: -
j_gene: TRBJ2-1
v_gene: TRBV7-2
abundance: -
CDR3aa: CASSFGQYNEQFF
CDR3nt: TGTGCCAGCAGCTTCGGACAATACAATGAGCAGTTCTTC

d_gene: TRBD2
j_gene: TRBJ2-1
v_gene: TRBV30
abundance: -
CDR3aa: CAWRGSGGYYNEQFF
CDR3nt: TGTGCCTGGAGGGGTAGCGGGGGGTATTACAATGAGCAGTTCTTC

d_gene: -
j_gene: TRBJ2-5
v_gene: TRBV27
abundance: -
CDR3aa: CASSSPLDIDRVETQYF
CDR3nt: TGTGCCAGCAGTTCCCCCTTGGACATAGACCGAGTAGAGACCCAGTACTTC

d_gene: -
j_gene: TRBJ2-6
v_gene: TRBV7-3
abundance: -
CDR3aa: CASGVSGANVLTF
CDR3nt: TGTGCCAGCGGAGTCTCTGGGGCCAACGTCCTGACTTTC

d_gene: -
j_gene: TRBJ2-5
v_gene: TRBV6-6
abundance: -
CDR3aa: CASRSGGETQYF
CDR3nt: TGTGCCAGCAGATCTGGGGGGGAGACCCAGTACTTC

d_gene: TRBD1
j_gene: TRBJ1-3
v_gene: TRBV19
abundance: -
CDR3aa: CASSNRTGGRGNTIYF
CDR3nt: TGTGCCAGTAGCAATCGAACAGGGGGACGTGGAAACACCATATATTTT

d_gene: -
j_gene: TRBJ1-1
v_gene: TRBV5-1
abundance: -
CDR3aa: CASSFPGQNTEAFF
CDR3nt: TGCGCCAGCAGCTTCCCGGGACAGAACACTGAAGCTTTCTTT

d_gene: TRBD1
j_gene: TRBJ1-2
v_gene: TRBV25-1
abundance: once
CDR3aa: CASSAGTGGRYGYTF
CDR3nt: TGTGCCAGCAGTGCCGGGACAGGGGGCAGGTATGGCTACACCTTC

d_gene: -
j_gene: TRBJ2-7
v_gene: TRBV18
abundance: -
CDR3aa: CASSPEEDSVEYEQYF
CDR3nt: TGTGCCAGCTCACCAGAGGAAGACAGTGTAGAATACGAGCAGTACTTC

d_gene: TRBD1
j_gene: TRBJ1-4
v_gene: TRBV7-9
abundance: once
CDR3aa: CASSQGQNNEKLFF
CDR3nt: TGTGCCAGCAGCCAGGGACAGAATAATGAAAAACTGTTTTTT

d_gene: -
j_gene: TRBJ1-2
v_gene: TRBV5-6
abundance: -
CDR3aa: CASRPGDYGYTF
CDR3nt: TGTGCCAGCAGACCGGGTGACTATGGCTACACCTTC

d_gene: -
j_gene: TRBJ1-2
v_gene: TRBV19
abundance: few
CDR3aa: CASNLRGGDYGYTF
CDR3nt: TGTGCCAGTAACTTGCGGGGTGGGGACTATGGCTACACCTTC

d_gene: -
j_gene: TRBJ1-2
v_gene: TRBV19
abundance: -
CDR3aa: CASSFINYGYTF
CDR3nt: TGTGCCAGTAGTTTCATTAACTATGGCTACACCTTC

d_gene: -
j_gene: TRBJ1-1
v_gene: TRBV9
abundance: -
CDR3aa: CASSPMGRGLNTEAFF
CDR3nt: TGTGCCAGCAGCCCGATGGGGAGGGGACTGAACACTGAAGCTTTCTTT

d_gene: -
j_gene: TRBJ1-1
v_gene: TRBV9
abundance: -
CDR3aa: CASSGATEAFF
CDR3nt: TGTGCCAGCAGCGGGGCCACTGAAGCTTTCTTT

d_gene: -
j_gene: TRBJ2-1
v_gene: TRBV19
abundance: -
CDR3aa: CASEWGDNEQFF
CDR3nt: TGTGCCTCAGAATGGGGCGACAATGAGCAGTTCTTC

d_gene: TRBD1
j_gene: TRBJ2-5
v_gene: TRBV4-1
abundance: -
CDR3aa: CASSQAWDRQETQYF
CDR3nt: TGCGCCAGCAGCCAAGCCTGGGACAGGCAAGAGACCCAGTACTTC

d_gene: TRBD1
j_gene: TRBJ1-2
v_gene: TRBV18
abundance: once
CDR3aa: CASSPTRQGSNYGYTF
CDR3nt: TGTGCCAGCTCACCTACCCGACAGGGGTCTAACTATGGCTACACCTTC

d_gene: -
j_gene: TRBJ2-7
v_gene: TRBV7-2
abundance: -
CDR3aa: CASSSELGWSIEQYF
CDR3nt: TGTGCCAGCAGCTCCGAACTAGGCTGGAGCATTGAGCAGTACTTC

d_gene: TRBD2
j_gene: TRBJ2-3
v_gene: TRBV7-8
abundance: -
CDR3aa: CASSSERGGTLGYTQYF
CDR3nt: TGTGCCAGCAGCTCGGAGCGGGGCGGTACCTTAGGGTATACGCAGTATTTT

d_gene: TRBD1
j_gene: TRBJ2-7
v_gene: TRBV9
abundance: few
CDR3aa: CASSGTGAGYEQYF
CDR3nt: TGTGCCAGTAGCGGGACAGGGGCGGGGTACGAGCAGTACTTC

d_gene: -
j_gene: TRBJ2-7
v_gene: TRBV12-5
abundance: -
CDR3aa: CASGLDPAYEQYF
CDR3nt: TGTGCTAGTGGTTTGGATCCCGCCTACGAGCAGTACTTC

d_gene: -
j_gene: TRBJ2-7
v_gene: TRBV19
abundance: -
CDR3aa: CASSSPASSYEQYF
CDR3nt: TGTGCCAGTAGTAGTCCAGCTAGCTCCTACGAGCAGTACTTC

d_gene: -
j_gene: TRBJ2-3
v_gene: TRBV24-1
abundance: once
CDR3aa: CATSDLGGETQYF
CDR3nt: TGTGCCACCAGTGATTTGGGTGGGGAGACGCAGTATTTT

d_gene: -
j_gene: TRBJ1-1
v_gene: TRBV5-4
abundance: medium-sized
CDR3aa: CASSLLTGLSSGTEAFF
CDR3nt: TGTGCCAGCAGCTTGCTTACAGGGCTTTCGTCAGGCACTGAAGCTTTCTTT

d_gene: -
j_gene: TRBJ1-5
v_gene: TRBV5-8
abundance: -
CDR3aa: CASSYRNQPQHF
CDR3nt: TGTGCCAGCAGCTACAGGAATCAGCCCCAGCATTTT

d_gene: -
j_gene: TRBJ1-3
v_gene: TRBV3-1/TRBV3-2
abundance: -
CDR3aa: CASSFNRVGNTIYF
CDR3nt: TGTGCCAGCAGCTTCAACAGGGTGGGAAACACCATATATTTT

d_gene: TRBD1
j_gene: TRBJ1-1
v_gene: TRBV5-1
abundance: -
CDR3aa: CASSVGQSAEAFF
CDR3nt: TGCGCCAGCAGCGTGGGACAGTCCGCTGAAGCTTTCTTT

d_gene: -
j_gene: TRBJ1-2
v_gene: TRBV28
abundance: -
CDR3aa: CASKDSYGYTF
CDR3nt: TGTGCCAGCAAGGACTCCTATGGCTACACCTTC

d_gene: -
j_gene: TRBJ2-7
v_gene: TRBV18
abundance: -
CDR3aa: CASSPQGKGPYEQYF
CDR3nt: TGTGCCAGCTCACCACAGGGGAAGGGGCCCTACGAGCAGTACTTC

d_gene: -
j_gene: TRBJ1-2
v_gene: TRBV7-8
abundance: -
CDR3aa: CASSLEGDHNYGYTF
CDR3nt: TGTGCCAGCAGCTTAGAGGGGGACCACAACTATGGCTACACCTTC

d_gene: -
j_gene: TRBJ2-7
v_gene: TRBV7-2
abundance: -
CDR3aa: CASSRQSSYEQYF
CDR3nt: TGTGCCAGCAGCCGACAGAGCTCCTACGAGCAGTACTTC